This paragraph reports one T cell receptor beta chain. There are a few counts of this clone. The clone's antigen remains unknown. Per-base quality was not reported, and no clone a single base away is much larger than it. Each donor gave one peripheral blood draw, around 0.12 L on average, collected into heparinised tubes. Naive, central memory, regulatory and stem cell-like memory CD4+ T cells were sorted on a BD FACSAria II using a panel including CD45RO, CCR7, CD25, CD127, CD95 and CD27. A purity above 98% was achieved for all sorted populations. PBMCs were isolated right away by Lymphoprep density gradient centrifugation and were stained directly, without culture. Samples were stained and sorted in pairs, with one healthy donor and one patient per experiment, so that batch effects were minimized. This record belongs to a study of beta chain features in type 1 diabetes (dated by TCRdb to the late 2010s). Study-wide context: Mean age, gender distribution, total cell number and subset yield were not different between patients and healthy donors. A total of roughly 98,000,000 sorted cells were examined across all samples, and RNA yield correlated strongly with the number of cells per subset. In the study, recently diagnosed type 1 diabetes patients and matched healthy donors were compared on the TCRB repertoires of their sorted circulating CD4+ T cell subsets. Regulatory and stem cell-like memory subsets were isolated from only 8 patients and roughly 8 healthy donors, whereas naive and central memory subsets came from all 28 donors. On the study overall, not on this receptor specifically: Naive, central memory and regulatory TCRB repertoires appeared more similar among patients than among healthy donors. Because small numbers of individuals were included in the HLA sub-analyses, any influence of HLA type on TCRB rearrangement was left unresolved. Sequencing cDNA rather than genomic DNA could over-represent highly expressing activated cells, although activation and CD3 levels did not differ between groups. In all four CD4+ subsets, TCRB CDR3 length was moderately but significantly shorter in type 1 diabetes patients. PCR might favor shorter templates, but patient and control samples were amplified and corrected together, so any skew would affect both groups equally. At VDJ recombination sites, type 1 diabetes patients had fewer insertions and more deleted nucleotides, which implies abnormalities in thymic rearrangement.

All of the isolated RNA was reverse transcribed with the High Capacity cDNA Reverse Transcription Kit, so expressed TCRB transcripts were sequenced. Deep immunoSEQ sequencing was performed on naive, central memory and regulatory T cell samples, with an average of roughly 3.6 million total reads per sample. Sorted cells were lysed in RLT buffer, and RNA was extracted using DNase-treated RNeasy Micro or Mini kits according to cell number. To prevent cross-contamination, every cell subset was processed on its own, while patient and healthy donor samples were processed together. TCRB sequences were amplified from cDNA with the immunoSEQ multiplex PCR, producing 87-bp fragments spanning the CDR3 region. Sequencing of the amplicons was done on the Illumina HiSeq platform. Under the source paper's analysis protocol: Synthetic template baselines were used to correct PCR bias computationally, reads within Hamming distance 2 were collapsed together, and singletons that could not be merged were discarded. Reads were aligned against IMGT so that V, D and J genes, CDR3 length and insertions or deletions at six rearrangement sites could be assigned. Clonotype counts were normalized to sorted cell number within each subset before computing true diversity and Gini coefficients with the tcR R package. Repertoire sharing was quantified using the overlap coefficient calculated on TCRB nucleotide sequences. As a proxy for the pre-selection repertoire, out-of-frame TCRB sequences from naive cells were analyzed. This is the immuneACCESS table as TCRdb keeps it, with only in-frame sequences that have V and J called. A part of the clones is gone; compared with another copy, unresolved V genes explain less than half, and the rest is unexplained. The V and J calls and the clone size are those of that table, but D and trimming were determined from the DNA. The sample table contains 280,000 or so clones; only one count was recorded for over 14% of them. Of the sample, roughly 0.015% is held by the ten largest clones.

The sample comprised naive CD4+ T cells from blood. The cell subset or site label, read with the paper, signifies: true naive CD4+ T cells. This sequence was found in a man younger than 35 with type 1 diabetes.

The encoded CDR3 is CASSATGYRSTDTQYF. The sequenced DNA is TGTGCCAGCAGCGCAACCGGGTATCGGAGCACAGATACGCAGTATTTT. The sequence is built from TRBV9 and TRBJ2-3; no confident D gene assignment can be made. The CDR3 runs 16 residues from the cysteine to the phenylalanine. The CDR3 DNA has 48 bases and is translated from base 1. The germline V gene encodes CDR1 SGDLS and CDR2 YYNGEE. Relative to germline, V is 3 bases shorter and J is 0 bases shorter, with 14 bases between their ends.